The 11 T cell receptor beta chains below come from one sample, sequenced in a study of shared clonotypes between healthy human individuals. The repertoire was sequenced with immunoSEQ multiplex PCR; TCRdb's copy has only in-frame clones and lacks some. The sample has about 510,000 clones; about three quarters are singletons. The sample was PBMCs. All receptors derive from a woman between 35 and 50 years old in good health. Some clones in this sample may be carry-over from other donors' samples.

V usage is TRBV7-3 and J usage is TRBJ1-1; D perhaps matches TRBD1 (5 bases). The CDR3 loop spans 13 amino acids. CDR1 and CDR2 (germline): SGHTA, FQGTGA. V was cut by 5 bases and J by 5 bases, with 12 bases left in between. The CDR3 DNA follows: TGTGCCAGCAGCAATCAAGGGGATACTGAAGCTTTCTTT. It codes for CASSNQGDTEAFF.

This chain links TRBV11-3 with TRBJ2-3, with D unclear. This CDR3 is 13 amino acids long. Trimming cost V 0 bases and J 5 bases, with 6 bases left between them. Germline V gives CDR1 SGHNT, CDR2 YENEEA. This chain's CDR3 is CASSLDGLDTQYF. CDR3 DNA sequence: TGTGCCAGCAGCTTAGACGGTTTAGATACGCAGTATTTT. Together with reference TRBV11-3 and TRBJ2-3, the CDR3 gives the full variable domain: EAGVVQSPRYKIIEKKQPVAFWCNPISGHNTLYWYLQNLGQGPELLIRYENEEAVDDSQLPKDRFSAERLKGVDSTLKIQPAELGDSAVYLCASSLDGLDTQYFGPGTRLTVL.

This clone has at least ten counts. Additional DNA sequences in this sample encode the identical CDR3. The CDR3 bases are TGTGCCAGCCTGGGACTATCCGACTCCTACGAGCAGTACTTC. Protein product: CASLGLSDSYEQYF. The chain couples TRBV6-1 to TRBJ2-7; 7 bases match TRBD2. There are 14 residues in the CDR3. Germline trimming cut 8 bases from V and 0 bases from J; bases unmatched to any gene: 7. Germline-derived CDR1 and CDR2 are MNHNS and SASEGT.

This clone appeared a single time. This chain connects TRBV18 to TRBJ2-3; maybe TRBD2 (6 bases). Germline V CDR1 and CDR2: KGHSH, LQKENI. This CDR3 has 17 amino acids. V was pared by 5 bases and J by 0 bases, with 18 bases between. The CDR3 region is CASSARAAGSSTDTQYF. CDR3 bases: TGTGCCAGCTCAGCCAGGGCAGCGGGTTCTAGCACAGATACGCAGTATTTT.

For the CDR3, the DNA is TGTGCCACCAGCAGAGATCCGGGGTCAGCTAATGAAAAACTGTTTTTT. The encoded protein is CATSRDPGSANEKLFF. The chain carries TRBV15 and TRBJ1-4; D is unresolved. Germline V gene sequence: CDR1 LNHNV, CDR2 YYDKDF (reference sequence). The CDR3 loop spans 16 amino acids. Trimming took 0 bases from V and 3 from J, leaving 11 bases between them.

This chain joins TRBV7-2 and TRBJ1-3; D not resolved. Germline assignment: CDR1 SGHTA and CDR2 FQGNSA. V was cut by 2 bases and J by 6 bases, with 8 bases left in between. The CDR3 has 13 amino acids. The CDR3 sequence is CASSLMGENTIYF. CDR3 nucleotides: TGTGCCAGCAGCTTAATGGGCGAAAACACCATATATTTT.

The chain carries TRBV7-9 and TRBJ2-3, with 8 bases that match TRBD2. In germline, CDR1 is SEHNR, CDR2 FQNEAQ (reference sequence). Germline trimming cut 2 bases from V and 2 bases from J; bases unmatched to any gene: 12. CDR3 length: 18 amino acids. The CDR3 bases are TGTGCCAGCAGCTTACGGGGTAGACTAGCGACCTTCACAGATACGCAGTATTTT. It specifies CASSLRGRLATFTDTQYF. The full variable domain, with the rest looked up from reference TRBV7-9 and TRBJ2-3, is DTGVSQNPRHKITKRGQNVTFRCDPISEHNRLYWYRQTLGQGPEFLTYFQNEAQLEKSRLLSDRFSAERPKGSFSTLEIQRTEQGDSAMYLCASSLRGRLATFTDTQYFGPGTRLTVL.

The sample holds a few counts of this clone. V is TRBV7-3 and J is TRBJ2-2; possibly TRBD2 for D (5 bases). The germline gives CDR1 SGHTA, CDR2 FQGTGA. The CDR3 has 17 amino acids. Trimming removed 3 bases at V and 1 base at J, with 15 bases between. CDR3 loop: CASSLRGSHGNTGELFF. The CDR3 nucleotides read TGTGCCAGCAGCTTGAGAGGGAGTCATGGGAACACCGGGGAGCTGTTTTTT.

A note on this clone: The same CDR3 is also encoded by other DNA sequences in this sample. The chain links TRBV7-2 to TRBJ2-5; 13 positions agree with TRBD2. The V and J ends lost 3 bases and 2 bases, in that order; junction bases with no gene match: 0. The germline gives CDR1 SGHTA, CDR2 FQGNSA. The CDR3 sequence is 15 residues long. CDR3 sequence: CASSLTSGGQETQYF. DNA for the CDR3: TGTGCCAGCAGCTTGACTAGCGGGGGGCAAGAGACCCAGTACTTC.

The chain carries TRBV4-2 and TRBJ1-1; TRBD1 is a possible D gene (5 bases). CDR1 LGHNA and CDR2 YNFKEQ come from the germline V gene. Trimming removed 3 bases at V and 3 bases at J, with 11 bases between. There are 14 residues in the CDR3. The CDR3 is CASSQAVGDTEAFF. In DNA form, the CDR3 reads TGTGCCAGCAGCCAGGCCGTGGGGGACACTGAAGCTTTCTTT.

V usage is TRBV7-8 and J usage is TRBJ1-3, with D possibly TRBD1 on 5 matching bases. Germline CDR1 SGHVS, CDR2 FQNEAQ. The CDR3 consists of 21 residues. V was pared by 1 base and J by 0 bases, with 25 bases between. The CDR3 bases are TGTGCCAGCAGCTTAGAGGCCCAGGGCCGATTGTCCCCGCGCTCTGGAAACACCATATATTTT. Its protein product is CASSLEAQGRLSPRSGNTIYF.